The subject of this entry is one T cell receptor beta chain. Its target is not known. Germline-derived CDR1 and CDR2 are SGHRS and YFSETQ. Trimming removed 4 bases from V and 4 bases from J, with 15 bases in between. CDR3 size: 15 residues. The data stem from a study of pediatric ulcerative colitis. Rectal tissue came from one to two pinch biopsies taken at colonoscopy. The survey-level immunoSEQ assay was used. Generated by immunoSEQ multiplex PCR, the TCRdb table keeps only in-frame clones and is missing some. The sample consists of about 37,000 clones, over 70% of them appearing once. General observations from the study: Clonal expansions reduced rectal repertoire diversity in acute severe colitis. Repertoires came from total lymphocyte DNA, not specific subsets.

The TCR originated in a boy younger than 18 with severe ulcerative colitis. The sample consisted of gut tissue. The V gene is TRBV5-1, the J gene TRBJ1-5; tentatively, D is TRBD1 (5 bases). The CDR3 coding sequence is TGCGCCAGCAGCCCGGGGCAGAACATTAATCAGCCCCAGCATTTT. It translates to CASSPGQNINQPQHF.